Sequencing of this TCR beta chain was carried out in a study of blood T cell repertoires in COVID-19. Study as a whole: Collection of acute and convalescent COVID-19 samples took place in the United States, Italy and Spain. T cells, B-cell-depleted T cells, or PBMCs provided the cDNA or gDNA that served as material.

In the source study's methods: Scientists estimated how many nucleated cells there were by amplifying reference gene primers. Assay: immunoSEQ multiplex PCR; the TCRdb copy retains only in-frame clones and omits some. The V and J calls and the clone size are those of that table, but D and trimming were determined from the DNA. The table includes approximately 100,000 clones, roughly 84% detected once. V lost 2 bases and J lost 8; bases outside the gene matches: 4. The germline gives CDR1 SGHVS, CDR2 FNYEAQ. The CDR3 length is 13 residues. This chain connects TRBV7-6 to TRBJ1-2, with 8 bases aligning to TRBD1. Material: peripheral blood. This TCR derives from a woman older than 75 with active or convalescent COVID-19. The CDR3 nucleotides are TGTGCCAGCAGCTTAACACAGGGGGAGGGCTACACCTTC. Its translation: CASSLTQGEGYTF.